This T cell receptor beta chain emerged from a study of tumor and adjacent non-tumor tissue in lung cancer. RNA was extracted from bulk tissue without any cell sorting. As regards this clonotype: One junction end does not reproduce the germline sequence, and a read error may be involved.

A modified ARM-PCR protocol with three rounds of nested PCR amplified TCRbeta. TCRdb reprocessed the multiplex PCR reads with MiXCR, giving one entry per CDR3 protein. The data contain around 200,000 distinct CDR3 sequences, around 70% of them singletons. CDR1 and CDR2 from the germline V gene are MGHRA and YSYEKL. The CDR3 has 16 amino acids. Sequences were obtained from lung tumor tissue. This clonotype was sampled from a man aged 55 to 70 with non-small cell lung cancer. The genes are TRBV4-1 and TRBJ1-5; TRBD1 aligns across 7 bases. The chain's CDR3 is CASNQDPTGRGQPQHF. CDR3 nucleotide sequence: TGCGCCAGCAACCAAGACCCGACAGGGCGGGGTCAGCCCCAGCATTTT.